The 20 T cell receptor beta chains given below trace back to one sample, sequenced in a study of cytomegalovirus exposure and HLA in healthy donors. Primers: 60 Vbeta forward and 13 Jbeta reverse. This table comes from immunoSEQ multiplex PCR, and its TCRdb copy is limited to in-frame clones, with some not included. The specimen's table records around 50,000 clones. Sample: PBMCs. The source of these receptors is a middle-aged woman in good health and CMV-seronegative.

This rearrangement joins TRBV9 to TRBJ2-3; no clear D gene. Germline-derived CDR1 and CDR2 are SGDLS and YYNGEE. With 0 bases removed from V and 6 bases from J, the gap between germline ends came to 5 bases. CDR3 length equals 12 residues. Here the CDR3 DNA reads TGTGCCAGCAGCGTAGACCAGGATACGCAGTATTTT. Amino acid sequence: CASSVDQDTQYF.

This chain joins TRBV6-5 and TRBJ1-1, with D unclear. Trimming removed 0 bases at V and 3 bases at J, with 5 bases between. The CDR3 runs to 13 residues. Germline V gene sequence: CDR1 MNHEY, CDR2 SVGAGI. The CDR3: CASSYSSYTEAFF. The CDR3 DNA reads as TGTGCCAGCAGTTACTCGAGTTACACTGAAGCTTTCTTT.

The chain employs TRBV30 and TRBJ2-7; 7 nucleotides match TRBD1. Per the germline V gene, CDR1 is GTSNPN and CDR2 is SVGIG (reference sequence). J was trimmed by 0 bases and V by 6 bases; bases with no gene match: 8. CDR3 size: 14 residues. The CDR3 bases are TGTGCCTGTCCCAGACAGGGTCCCTCCTACGAGCAGTACTTC. Amino acids: CACPRQGPSYEQYF.

This chain links TRBV30 with TRBJ1-5; tentatively, D is TRBD1 (5 bases). This CDR3 comprises 14 residues. Trimming took off 2 bases at V and 7 bases at J, with 15 bases between the two ends. Looked up from germline, CDR1 is GTSNPN and CDR2 is SVGIG (reference sequence). Written as DNA, the CDR3 is TGTGCCTGGAGTCTACCACCGGGGGGGCAGCCCCAGCATTTT. Translated, it gives CAWSLPPGGQPQHF. Variable domain in full (rest from reference TRBV30 and TRBJ1-5): SQTIHQWPATLVQPVGSPLSLECTVEGTSNPNLYWYRQAAGRGLQLLFYSVGIGQISSEVPQNLSASRPQDRQFILSSKKLLLSDSGFYLCAWSLPPGGQPQHFGDGTRLSIL.

This chain connects TRBV6-6 to TRBJ1-1; 10 bases are a match to TRBD1. The V gene's germline CDR1 is MNHNY and CDR2 SVGAGI (reference sequence). With 2 bases clipped from V and 2 bases from J, the junction kept 2 bases outside the gene matches. CDR3 length: 15 residues. DNA for the CDR3: TGTGCCAGCAGTTACACGACAGGGGGCAACACTGAAGCTTTCTTT. Translation: CASSYTTGGNTEAFF.

Worth noting for this clone: The sample has other DNA sequences that encode this CDR3 too. This sequence joins TRBV5-1 and TRBJ2-5; TRBD1 aligns across 9 bases. The V and J ends lost 2 bases and 5 bases, in that order; junction bases with no gene match: 4. The CDR3 sequence is 14 residues long. The germline V gene encodes CDR1 SGHRS and CDR2 YFSETQ. CDR3 loop: CASSLQGAGETQYF. The CDR3 DNA follows: TGCGCCAGCAGCTTACAGGGGGCGGGGGAGACCCAGTACTTC.

This chain joins TRBV7-2 and TRBJ2-7, with TRBD2 matching over 7 bases. This CDR3 has 15 amino acids. With 7 bases clipped from V and 4 bases from J, the junction kept 13 bases outside the gene matches. Germline V CDR1 and CDR2: SGHTA, FQGNSA. DNA of the CDR3: TGTGCCAGCACCAGCATTGGGACTACTGTTTACGAGCAGTACTTC. Its protein is CASTSIGTTVYEQYF.

The chain couples TRBV6-6 to TRBJ2-7, with a possible D match to TRBD2 (6 bases). The germline V and J ends were trimmed by 0 bases and 3 bases, with 15 bases remaining between them. The CDR3 totals 16 residues. Germline assignment: CDR1 MNHNY and CDR2 SVGAGI (reference sequence). CDR3 region: CASSYSYGGKVYEQYF. CDR3 coding DNA: TGTGCCAGCAGTTACTCGTACGGCGGGAAAGTCTACGAGCAGTACTTC.

The rearrangement links TRBV6-5 to TRBJ1-2, with 10 bases lining up with TRBD1. Trimming at V came to 6 bases and at J to 2 bases, leaving 3 bases not matched to a gene. This CDR3 spans 14 amino acids. Germline loops: CDR1 MNHEY, CDR2 SVGAGI. In DNA, the CDR3 is TGTGCCAGCAGGCGACAGGGGGCCAACTATGGCTACACCTTC. Translating gives CASRRQGANYGYTF.

Comment on this clone: Since the CDR3 does not end with the conserved phenylalanine or tryptophan, this likely comes from a read error. Because the CDR3's place on the DNA is in doubt, the DNA is left out and the CDR3 is given as listed by TCRdb. The J gene is TRBJ1-2, the V gene TRBV11-2; the tabulated D call, TRBD1, remains unverified against the DNA. The CDR3 is 15 residues long, ends included. The germline V gene has CDR1 SGHAT and CDR2 FQNNGV. Here the CDR3 reads CASPYGHKLGGGPCE.

The genes are TRBV5-1 and TRBJ1-2; D is unclear. CDR1 is SGHRS, CDR2 YFSETQ, per germline. Trimming left V 0 bases short and J 4 bases short, with 10 bases between. CDR3 length: 14 amino acids. DNA for the CDR3: TGCGCCAGCAGCTTGGATGGGCAGCCCTATGGCTACACCTTC. Protein: CASSLDGQPYGYTF.

V is TRBV14 and J is TRBJ2-7, with D tentatively TRBD1 (6 bases). The CDR3 length is 15 residues. Trimming left V 5 bases short and J 4 bases short, with 18 bases between. Per the germline V gene, CDR1 is SGHDN and CDR2 is FVKESK. CDR3 amino acids: CASSASGTPSYEQYF. The CDR3 DNA reads TGTGCCAGCAGCGCCTCCGGGACACCCTCATACGAGCAGTACTTC.

This rearrangement joins TRBV15 to TRBJ2-5; D not resolved. CDR3 length: 11 residues. Germline loops: CDR1 LNHNV, CDR2 YYDKDF (reference sequence). Trimming took 6 bases from V and 9 from J, leaving 11 bases between them. CDR3 region: CATSTGVAQYF. The CDR3 coding sequence is TGTGCCACCAGTACTGGAGTGGCCCAGTACTTC. Full variable domain (remainder filled in from reference TRBV15 and TRBJ2-5): DAMVIQNPRYQVTQFGKPVTLSCSQTLNHNVMYWYQQKSSQAPKLLFHYYDKDFNNEADTPDNFQSRRPNTSFCFLDIRSPGLGDTAMYLCATSTGVAQYFGPGTRLLVL.

The rearrangement joins TRBV6-5 to TRBJ1-4; TRBD1 might be the D (5 bases). This CDR3 has 15 residues. Trimming took 0 bases from V and 7 from J, leaving 12 bases between them. The germline gives CDR1 MNHEY, CDR2 SVGAGI. CDR3 region: CASSYSNRGGEKLFF. For the CDR3, the DNA is TGTGCCAGCAGTTACTCGAATCGCGGGGGTGAAAAACTGTTTTTT.

The CDR3 spells CASSLALAGEQYF. The CDR3 DNA reads TGTGCCAGCAGCTTAGCGCTCGCGGGGGAGCAGTACTTC. The genes are TRBV7-2 and TRBJ2-7, with D possibly TRBD2 on 6 matching bases. Germline lookup yields CDR1 SGHTA and CDR2 FQGNSA. V was cut by 0 bases and J by 7 bases, with 10 bases left in between. The CDR3 is made up of 13 amino acids.

The gene calls are TRBV4-3 and TRBJ2-6; D is uncertain. Trimming pared 0 bases from V and 2 bases from J, leaving 5 bases between. Germline values: CDR1 LGHNA, CDR2 YSLEER. CDR3 length equals 15 residues. The CDR3 DNA reads TGCGCCAGCAGCCAAGAACTTACTGGGGCCAACGTCCTGACTTTC. This translates into CASSQELTGANVLTF.

V is TRBV9 and J is TRBJ1-2; D might be TRBD1 (5 bases). CDR1 is SGDLS and CDR2 is YYNGEE in the germline V gene. The CDR3 covers 14 residues. The V end lost 0 bases, the J end lost 8 bases, and 14 bases lay between the germline ends. The CDR3 nucleotides read TGTGCCAGCAGCGTAGTAGGGGCCAAGGAAGGCTACACCTTC. It encodes CASSVVGAKEGYTF.

The rearrangement joins TRBV7-2 to TRBJ1-5, with D possibly being TRBD1 (6 bases). V was shortened by 4 bases and J by 0 bases, with 10 bases between the two germline ends. This CDR3 is built from 15 residues. The V gene's germline CDR1 is SGHTA and CDR2 FQGNSA. The CDR3 is CASSSGQHSNQPQHF. The DNA of the CDR3 is TGTGCCAGCAGCTCCGGACAGCATAGCAATCAGCCCCAGCATTTT.

This rearrangement joins TRBV27 to TRBJ2-1; D is ambiguous. This CDR3 spans 11 amino acids. Germline loops: CDR1 MNHEY, CDR2 SMNVEV (reference sequence). Trimming stripped 8 bases from V and 7 bases from J, with 9 bases between. CDR3 loop: CASHPANEQFF. The CDR3 nucleotides are TGTGCCAGCCACCCAGCGAATGAGCAGTTCTTC.

V is TRBV4-1 and J is TRBJ1-5; D is uncertain. The V end was cut by 4 bases, the J end by 0 bases, with 10 bases between. The CDR3 extends over 15 amino acids. In germline, CDR1 is MGHRA, CDR2 YSYEKL. The CDR3 spells CASSPSGYSNQPQHF. CDR3 nucleotides: TGCGCCAGCAGCCCTTCGGGGTATAGCAATCAGCCCCAGCATTTT.